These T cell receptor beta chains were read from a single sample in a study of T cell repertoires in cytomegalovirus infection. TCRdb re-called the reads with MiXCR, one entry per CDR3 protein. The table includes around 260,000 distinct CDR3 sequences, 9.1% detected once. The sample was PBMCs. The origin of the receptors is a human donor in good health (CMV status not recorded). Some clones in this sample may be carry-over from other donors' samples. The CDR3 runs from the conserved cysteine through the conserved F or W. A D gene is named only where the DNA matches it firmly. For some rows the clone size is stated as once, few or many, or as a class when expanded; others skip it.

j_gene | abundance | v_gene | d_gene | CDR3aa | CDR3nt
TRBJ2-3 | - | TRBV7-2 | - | CASSLFRFGGRDTQYF | TGTGCCAGCAGCTTATTTAGGTTCGGGGGGCGAGATACGCAGTATTTT
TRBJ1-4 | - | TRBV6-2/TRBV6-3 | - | CASREHGDLQKEKLFF | TGTGCCAGCAGGGAACATGGGGACCTGCAGAAGGAAAAACTGTTTTTT
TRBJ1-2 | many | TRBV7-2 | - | CASSLSGRGWYTF | TGTGCCAGCAGCTTGAGCGGCAGGGGCTGGTACACCTTC
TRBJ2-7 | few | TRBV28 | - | CAGARSGGAYEQYF | TGTGCCGGAGCCCGATCCGGTGGCGCCTACGAGCAGTACTTC
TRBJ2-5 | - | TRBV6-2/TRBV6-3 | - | CASSYSAPQETQYF | TGTGCCAGCAGTTACTCGGCGCCCCAAGAGACCCAGTACTTC
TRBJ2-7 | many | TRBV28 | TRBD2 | CASSFVGLGAQYF | TGTGCCAGCAGTTTCGTCGGACTAGGGGCGCAGTACTTC
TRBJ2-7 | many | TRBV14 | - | CASSQVNGMEQYF | TGTGCCAGCAGCCAAGTTAACGGGATGGAGCAGTACTTC
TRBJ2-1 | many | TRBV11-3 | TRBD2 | CASSLGLAGSYNEQFF | TGTGCCAGCAGCTTAGGTCTAGCGGGCTCCTACAATGAGCAGTTCTTC
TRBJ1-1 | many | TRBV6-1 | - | CASSDGGQRNTEAFF | TGTGCCAGCAGTGACGGGGGACAAAGGAACACTGAAGCTTTCTTT
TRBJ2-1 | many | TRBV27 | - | CASSLSSRGNEQFF | TGTGCCAGCAGTTTATCGTCCCGGGGGAATGAGCAGTTCTTC
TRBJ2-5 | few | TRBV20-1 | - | CSARVVGETQETQYF | TGCAGTGCTAGAGTGGTAGGGGAAACCCAAGAGACCCAGTACTTC
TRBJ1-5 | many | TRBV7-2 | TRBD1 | CASSWDRGSNQPQHF | TGTGCCAGCAGCTGGGACAGGGGTAGCAATCAGCCCCAGCATTTT
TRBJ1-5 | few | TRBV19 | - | CASSTQTGGHSNQPQHF | TGTGCCAGTAGTACGCAGACGGGTGGACATAGCAATCAGCCCCAGCATTTT
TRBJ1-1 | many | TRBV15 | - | CATTFTGGSEAFF | TGTGCCACCACCTTCACTGGGGGGTCTGAAGCTTTCTTT
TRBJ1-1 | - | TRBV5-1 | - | CASSTGGMNTEAFF | TGCGCCAGCAGCACGGGGGGAATGAACACTGAAGCTTTCTTT
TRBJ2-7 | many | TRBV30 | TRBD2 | CAWSFPQAGRAGYF | TGTGCCTGGAGTTTCCCACAGGCGGGGAGGGCCGGATACTTC
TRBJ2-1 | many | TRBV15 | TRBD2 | CATSRELAGAYNEQFF | TGTGCCACCAGCAGAGAGTTGGCGGGAGCCTACAATGAGCAGTTCTTC
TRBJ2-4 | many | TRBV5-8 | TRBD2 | CASSLAWKLAGVGAKNIQYF | TGTGCCAGCAGCTTGGCCTGGAAGCTAGCGGGAGTGGGAGCCAAAAACATTCAGTACTTC
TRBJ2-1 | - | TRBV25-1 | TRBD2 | CACTAAGGYNEQFF | TGTGCTTGCACCGCGGCGGGAGGTTACAATGAGCAGTTCTTC
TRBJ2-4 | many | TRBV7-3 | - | CASSFGRGSIQYF | TGTGCCAGCAGCTTCGGCAGGGGCAGCATTCAGTACTTC
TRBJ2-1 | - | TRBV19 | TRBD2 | CASSLKAQGLASYNEQFF | TGTGCCAGTAGTCTCAAAGCCCAGGGACTAGCCTCTTACAATGAGCAGTTCTTC
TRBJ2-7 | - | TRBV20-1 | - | CSARGGVVWEQYF | TGCAGTGCTAGAGGGGGGGTTGTCTGGGAGCAGTACTTC
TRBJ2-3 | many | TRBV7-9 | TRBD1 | CASSLPSQGQVPSTDTQYF | TGTGCCAGCAGCTTACCCAGCCAAGGACAGGTGCCTAGCACAGATACGCAGTATTTT
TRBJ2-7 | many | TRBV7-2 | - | CASTPMGASPYEQYF | TGTGCCAGCACGCCTATGGGGGCGAGTCCCTACGAGCAGTACTTC
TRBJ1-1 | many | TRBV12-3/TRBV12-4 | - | CASSSGQYEAFF | TGTGCCAGCAGCAGCGGACAGTATGAAGCTTTCTTT
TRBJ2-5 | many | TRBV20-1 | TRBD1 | CSARVGTGPQETQYF | TGCAGTGCTAGAGTGGGGACAGGGCCTCAAGAGACCCAGTACTTC
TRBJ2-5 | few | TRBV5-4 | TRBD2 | CASSFGGAWGETQYF | TGTGCCAGCAGCTTCGGGGGGGCTTGGGGGGAGACCCAGTACTTC
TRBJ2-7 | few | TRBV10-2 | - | CASRMTEVGEQYF | TGCGCCAGCAGAATGACAGAAGTAGGCGAGCAGTACTTC
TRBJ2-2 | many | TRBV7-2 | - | CASSLFGDTAGELFF | TGTGCCAGCAGCTTATTTGGGGACACAGCCGGGGAGCTGTTTTTT
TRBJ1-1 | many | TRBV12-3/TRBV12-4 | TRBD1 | CASSSAGTGAMNTEAFF | TGTGCCAGCAGTTCTGCCGGGACAGGGGCAATGAACACTGAAGCTTTCTTT
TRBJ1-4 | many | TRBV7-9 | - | CASSLRSTNEKLFF | TGTGCCAGCAGTTTACGGAGCACTAATGAAAAACTGTTTTTT
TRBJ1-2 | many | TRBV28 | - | CASSSEKRGYTF | TGTGCCAGCAGTTCAGAGAAGAGAGGCTACACCTTC
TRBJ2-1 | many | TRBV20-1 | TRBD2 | CSAKELAGVKNEQFF | TGCAGTGCTAAAGAACTAGCGGGGGTGAAGAATGAGCAGTTCTTC
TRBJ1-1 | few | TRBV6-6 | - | CASSPPDRNTEAFF | TGTGCCAGCAGTCCCCCGGACAGGAACACTGAAGCTTTCTTT
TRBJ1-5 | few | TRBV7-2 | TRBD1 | CASSSWVGQGFNQPQHF | TGTGCCAGCAGCTCCTGGGTGGGACAGGGGTTCAATCAGCCCCAGCATTTT
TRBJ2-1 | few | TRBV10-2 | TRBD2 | CASSFPGGTSYNEQFF | TGCGCCAGCAGTTTTCCCGGAGGGACTAGCTACAATGAGCAGTTCTTC
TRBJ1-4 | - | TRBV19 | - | CASSIGGGAGEKLFF | TGTGCCAGTAGTATAGGAGGGGGTGCCGGCGAAAAACTGTTTTTT
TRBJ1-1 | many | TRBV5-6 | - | CASSLGRAGSTEAFF | TGTGCCAGCAGCTTGGGCAGGGCAGGGAGCACTGAAGCTTTCTTT
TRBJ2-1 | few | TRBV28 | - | CASSRGTVYNEQFF | TGTGCCAGCAGCAGGGGAACGGTCTACAATGAGCAGTTCTTC
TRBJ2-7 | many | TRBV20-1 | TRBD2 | CSASLSGRADPYEQYF | TGCAGTGCTAGTTTGAGCGGGAGGGCCGACCCTTACGAGCAGTACTTC
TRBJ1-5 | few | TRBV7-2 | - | CASSLEGNQPRHF | TGTGCCAGCAGCTTAGAAGGTAATCAGCCCCGGCATTTT
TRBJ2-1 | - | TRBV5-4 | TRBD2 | CASSWQRGGFSSYNEQFF | TGTGCCAGCAGCTGGCAGCGGGGGGGTTTCAGCTCCTACAATGAGCAGTTCTTC
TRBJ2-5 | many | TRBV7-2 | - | CASSWGAGPPPKETQYF | TGTGCCAGCAGCTGGGGTGCGGGACCCCCCCCAAAAGAGACCCAGTACTTC
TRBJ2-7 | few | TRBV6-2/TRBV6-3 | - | CASSYPAREQYF | TGTGCCAGCAGTTATCCGGCGAGGGAGCAGTACTTC
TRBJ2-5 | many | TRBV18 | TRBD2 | CASSPPRGGQETQYF | TGTGCCAGCTCACCACCCCGGGGGGGACAAGAGACCCAGTACTTC
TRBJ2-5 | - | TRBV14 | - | CASSLFGAGTQYF | TGTGCCAGCAGCCTATTCGGGGCTGGAACCCAGTACTTC